The 15 T cell receptor beta chains in this list originate from one sample, sequenced in a study of blood T cell repertoires in COVID-19. Libraries were prepared by immunoSEQ multiplex PCR; TCRdb keeps only in-frame clonotypes and omits some of them. The sample shows about 63,000 clones, about 78% of them seen only once. The sequenced material came from peripheral blood. The receptors shown here come from an elderly woman with acute or convalescent COVID-19.

The chain combines TRBV29-1 with TRBJ2-3; D might be TRBD2 (6 bases). The CDR3 contains 14 residues. The germline V gene encodes CDR1 SQVTM and CDR2 ANQGSEA. V lost 6 bases to trimming and J lost 4 bases, with 17 bases between them. CDR3 amino acids: CSVGPGGDADTQYF. CDR3 DNA: TGCAGCGTAGGGCCCGGGGGAGATGCAGATACGCAGTATTTT.

This chain joins TRBV5-4 and TRBJ1-2; D gene uncertain. The CDR3 is 12 amino acids. The ends were cut back, 0 bases at V and 4 bases at J, with 4 bases in the middle. Germline CDR1 is SGHNT and CDR2 is YYREEE (reference sequence). In DNA, the CDR3 is TGTGCCAGCAGCTTGGACAGCTATGGCTACACCTTC. It is translated as CASSLDSYGYTF. The full variable domain, rest sourced from reference TRBV5-4 and TRBJ1-2, is ETGVTQSPTHLIKTRGQQVTLRCSSQSGHNTVSWYQQALGQGPQFIFQYYREEENGRGNFPPRFSGLQFPNYSSELNVNALELDDSALYLCASSLDSYGYTFGSGTRLTVV.

This clone was picked up one time. The junction departs from the called germline gene at one end, perhaps through a read error. The same CDR3 is also encoded by other DNA sequences in this sample. The CDR3 loop reads CASSSTPGQAYNEQFF. CDR3 DNA: TGTGCTAGCAGCAGTACACCGGGACAGGCTTACAATGAGCAGTTCTTC. This chain uses TRBV7-7 with TRBJ2-1; 8 nucleotides match TRBD1. The CDR3 length is 16 residues. Germline CDR1 reads SSHAT; CDR2 reads FNYEAQ (reference sequence).

In the case of this clone: A much larger clone lies one base from this, so it may be a read error. The sample has other DNA sequences that encode this CDR3 too. This sequence joins TRBV19 and TRBJ1-6; the D is unclear. Trimming removed 6 bases from V and 0 bases from J, with 9 bases in between. Germline values: CDR1 LNHDA, CDR2 SQIVND (reference sequence). The CDR3 is 15 residues long. CDR3 protein: CASRPTGSYNSPLHF. The CDR3 coding sequence is TGTGCCAGTAGGCCAACTGGCTCCTATAATTCACCCCTCCACTTT. Combining the CDR3 with reference TRBV19 and TRBJ1-6 gives the whole variable domain DGGITQSPKYLFRKEGQNVTLSCEQNLNHDAMYWYRQDPGQGLRLIYYSQIVNDFQKGDIAEGYSVSREKKESFPLTVTSAQKNPTAFYLCASRPTGSYNSPLHFGNGTRLTVT.

This chain links TRBV15 with TRBJ2-7; D possibly corresponds to TRBD1 (6 bases). This CDR3 contains 16 residues. V lost 1 base and J 7 bases, leaving 20 bases between the germline ends. Germline assignment: CDR1 LNHNV and CDR2 YYDKDF (reference sequence). The CDR3 bases are TGTGCCACCAGCAGAGGGCGGCAGGGGCCATCCGTGGAGCAGTACTTC. Protein: CATSRGRQGPSVEQYF.

J is TRBJ2-5 and V is TRBV7-8, with 7 nucleotides matching TRBD1. Trimming took 5 bases from V and 2 from J; bases not matched to a gene: 5. CDR1 is SGHVS and CDR2 is FQNEAQ in the germline V gene. The CDR3 runs to 14 residues. The DNA for the CDR3 is TGTGCCAGCAGCCCCCGACAGGGTCAAGAGACCCAGTACTTC. The encoded protein is CASSPRQGQETQYF.

V is TRBV19 and J is TRBJ2-7; a weak D match, TRBD1 (6 bases). The CDR3 consists of 17 residues. Per the germline V gene, CDR1 is LNHDA and CDR2 is SQIVND (reference sequence). DNA for the CDR3: TGTGTCAGCTACCTGGATGGGGGCGTCCAGAGCTCCTACGAGCAGTACTTC. Amino acids: CVSYLDGGVQSSYEQYF.

The rearrangement joins TRBV7-3 to TRBJ1-1; D remains ambiguous. In germline, CDR1 is SGHTA, CDR2 FQGTGA. CDR3 length equals 15 residues. The ends were cut back, 4 bases at V and 2 bases at J, with 14 bases in the middle. The CDR3 protein is CASSSQLGINTEAFF. As DNA, the CDR3 is TGTGCCAGCAGCTCCCAACTCGGGATAAACACTGAAGCTTTCTTT.

V usage is TRBV19 and J usage is TRBJ2-1; 12 bases align to TRBD2. The trim removed 6 bases at V and 6 bases at J, leaving 3 bases unmatched. The CDR3 extends over 14 amino acids. CDR1 and CDR2 from the germline V gene are LNHDA and SQIVND (reference sequence). CDR3 in amino acids: CASRTSGSSNEQFF. DNA of the CDR3: TGTGCCAGTAGGACTAGCGGGAGCAGCAATGAGCAGTTCTTC.

The chain recombines TRBV2 with TRBJ2-1, with a possible D match to TRBD2 (6 bases). The length of the CDR3 is 17 residues. V was shortened by 5 bases and J by 8 bases, with 25 bases between the two germline ends. Germline V CDR1 and CDR2: SNHLY, FYNNEI. The CDR3 here is CASSPRRRVVGSDEQFF. CDR3 sequence (DNA): TGTGCCAGCAGTCCCCGGAGGAGGGTCGTGGGTAGCGATGAGCAGTTCTTC.

This clone was seen only once. The genes are TRBV7-9 and TRBJ2-5, with 8 bases lining up with TRBD2. CDR3 length: 16 residues. V lost 1 base to trimming and J lost 1 base; unmatched junction nucleotides: 5. CDR1 is SEHNR, CDR2 FQNEAQ, per germline (reference sequence). Here the CDR3 DNA reads TGTGCCAGCAGCTTAGGGGCGGGAGGTTCCCAAGAGACCCAGTACTTC. Residues: CASSLGAGGSQETQYF.

The genes are TRBV6-2 or TRBV6-3 and TRBJ2-3; D is perhaps TRBD2 (5 bases). V was clipped by 4 bases and J by 2 bases, with 10 bases between them. Per the germline V gene, CDR1 is MNHEY and CDR2 is SVGEGT. CDR3 size: 14 residues. In nucleotides, the CDR3 is TGTGCCAGCAGTTCGACTGGACTCACAGATACGCAGTATTTT. Protein product: CASSSTGLTDTQYF.

The genes are TRBV13 and TRBJ1-2; 8 nucleotides match TRBD1. Germline CDR1 and CDR2: PRHDT and FYEKMQ (reference sequence). The CDR3 totals 13 residues. V trimming: 4 bases; J trimming: 8 bases; junction bases outside the gene matches: 6. The CDR3 spells CASSWDRSSGYTF. The CDR3 DNA follows: TGTGCCAGCAGCTGGGACAGGTCGTCGGGCTACACCTTC.

V is TRBV28 and J is TRBJ1-1; 8 bases agree with TRBD1. CDR1 and CDR2 from the germline V gene are MDHEN and SYDVKM. J was trimmed by 4 bases and V by 6 bases; bases with no gene match: 7. The CDR3 is 14 amino acids. CDR3 amino acids: CASRDRVGVTEAFF. CDR3 nucleotide sequence: TGTGCCAGCAGGGACAGGGTCGGTGTCACTGAAGCTTTCTTT.

This clone has a handful of counts. The DNA of the CDR3 is TGTGCCAGCTCACCACGGGACACTTCAGCTGGAAACACCATATATTTT. As protein: CASSPRDTSAGNTIYF. This chain uses TRBV18 with TRBJ1-3, with a weak D call TRBD1 (6 bases). Germline CDR1 KGHSH, CDR2 LQKENI. This CDR3 is built from 16 residues. V dropped 1 base and J dropped 2 bases, with 12 bases sitting between them.